This TCR beta chain stems from a study of blood T cells in healthy people across ages. Study in general: For every two T cells, template switching captured about one barcoded beta molecule.

Every donor gave 8 to 10 milliliters of peripheral blood. Primers used in a second PCR of about 7 to 11 cycles were a sample-barcoded 5' primer and a J-beta primer mix. Each TCR beta cDNA got a 12-nucleotide random molecular identifier. In TCRdb, the 5' RACE reads were re-called with MiXCR into one record per CDR3 protein. The sample contains 650,000 to 900,000 distinct CDR3 sequences, approximately 67% of which appear only once. The germline V and J ends were trimmed by 8 bases and 6 bases, with 13 bases remaining between them. The CDR3 runs 12 residues. This TCR was sampled from a man aged 25-40 years in good health. The chain combines TRBV12-3 or TRBV12-4 with TRBJ1-2; D call uncertain. The specimen was blood. CDR3 amino acids: CASWSSRDGYTF. CDR3 nucleotide sequence: TGTGCCAGCTGGTCGTCCCGGGATGGCTACACCTTC.